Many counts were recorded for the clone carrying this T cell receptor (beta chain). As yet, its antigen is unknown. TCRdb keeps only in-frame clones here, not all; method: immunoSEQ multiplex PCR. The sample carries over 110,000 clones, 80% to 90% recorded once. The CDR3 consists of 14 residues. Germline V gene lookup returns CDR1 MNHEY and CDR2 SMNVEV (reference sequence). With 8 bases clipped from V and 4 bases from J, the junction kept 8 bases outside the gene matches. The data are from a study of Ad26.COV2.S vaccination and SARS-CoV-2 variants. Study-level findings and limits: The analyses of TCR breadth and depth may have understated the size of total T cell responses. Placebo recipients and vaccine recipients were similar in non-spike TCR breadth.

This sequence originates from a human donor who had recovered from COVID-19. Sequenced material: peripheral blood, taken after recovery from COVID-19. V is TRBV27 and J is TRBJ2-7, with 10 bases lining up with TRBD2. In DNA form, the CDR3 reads TGTGCCAGCCGGCCTAGCGGGGGCCATTACGAGCAGTACTTC. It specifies CASRPSGGHYEQYF.